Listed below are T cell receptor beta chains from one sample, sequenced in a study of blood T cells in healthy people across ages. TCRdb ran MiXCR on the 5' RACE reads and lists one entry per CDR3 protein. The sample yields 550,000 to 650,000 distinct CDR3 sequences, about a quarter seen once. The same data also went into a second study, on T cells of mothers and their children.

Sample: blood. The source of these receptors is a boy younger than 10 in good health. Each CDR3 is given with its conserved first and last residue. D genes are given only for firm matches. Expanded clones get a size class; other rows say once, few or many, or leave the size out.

CDR3 DNA: TGTGCCAGCAGGCGGACTAGCGGGGGGGCAGATACGCAGTATTTT; CDR3 protein: CASRRTSGGADTQYF; D gene: TRBD2; clone size: many; V gene: TRBV7-8; J gene: TRBJ2-3; CDR3 length: 15
CDR3 DNA: TGCAGTGTGCTTAACCGGGAGACCCAGTACTTC; CDR3 protein: CSVLNRETQYF; D gene: .; clone size: .; V gene: TRBV20-1; J gene: TRBJ2-5; CDR3 length: 11
CDR3 DNA: TGTGCCAGCAAGACGGACAGGGGGTCCTACGAGCAGTACTTC; CDR3 protein: CASKTDRGSYEQYF; D gene: TRBD1; clone size: .; V gene: TRBV12-3/TRBV12-4; J gene: TRBJ2-7; CDR3 length: 14
CDR3 DNA: TGTGCCAGCACCCAGGGGGCCACGTCCCAACAGTTCTTC; CDR3 protein: CASTQGATSQQFF; D gene: TRBD1; clone size: .; V gene: TRBV6-2/TRBV6-3; J gene: TRBJ2-1; CDR3 length: 13
CDR3 DNA: TGTGCCAGCAGGGATACCTACGAGCAGTACTTC; CDR3 protein: CASRDTYEQYF; D gene: .; clone size: .; V gene: TRBV21-1; J gene: TRBJ2-7; CDR3 length: 11
CDR3 DNA: TGTGCCAGCTCTACCCAGGGGGACGGGAGAGGCTACACCTTC; CDR3 protein: CASSTQGDGRGYTF; D gene: TRBD1; clone size: few; V gene: TRBV7-2; J gene: TRBJ1-2; CDR3 length: 14
CDR3 DNA: TGTGCCAGCAGCCAAGTTAGCGGGAACACTGAAGCTTTCTTT; CDR3 protein: CASSQVSGNTEAFF; D gene: .; clone size: .; V gene: TRBV3-1; J gene: TRBJ1-1; CDR3 length: 14
CDR3 DNA: TGTGCCAGCAGCCATTCATTGGGCGAGATAGAGACCCAGTACTTC; CDR3 protein: CASSHSLGEIETQYF; D gene: .; clone size: few; V gene: TRBV27; J gene: TRBJ2-5; CDR3 length: 15
CDR3 DNA: TGCAGTGCTAGTTCCGGGACTCAGGCGTGGGAGACCCAGTACTTC; CDR3 protein: CSASSGTQAWETQYF; D gene: .; clone size: .; V gene: TRBV20-1; J gene: TRBJ2-5; CDR3 length: 15
CDR3 DNA: TGTGCCAGCCGGGACAGGGATGAAAAACTGTTTTTT; CDR3 protein: CASRDRDEKLFF; D gene: TRBD1; clone size: few; V gene: TRBV6-5; J gene: TRBJ1-4; CDR3 length: 12
CDR3 DNA: TGTGCCAGCAGCTTAGTATATAGACGGGAGAAAAACATTCAGTACTTC; CDR3 protein: CASSLVYRREKNIQYF; D gene: .; clone size: .; V gene: TRBV7-2; J gene: TRBJ2-4; CDR3 length: 16
CDR3 DNA: TGTGCCAGCAGCTTTGGACAGTCCTCAGATACGCAGTATTTT; CDR3 protein: CASSFGQSSDTQYF; D gene: .; clone size: .; V gene: TRBV7-2; J gene: TRBJ2-3; CDR3 length: 14
CDR3 DNA: TGCAGTGCTAGAGACTACTCGAACACCGGGGAGCTGTTTTTT; CDR3 protein: CSARDYSNTGELFF; D gene: .; clone size: .; V gene: TRBV20-1; J gene: TRBJ2-2; CDR3 length: 14
CDR3 DNA: TGCAGCGTTGGTGGGGGCCCCCTACACACAGATACGCAGTATTTT; CDR3 protein: CSVGGGPLHTDTQYF; D gene: .; clone size: few; V gene: TRBV29-1; J gene: TRBJ2-3; CDR3 length: 15
CDR3 DNA: TGTGCCACCTCCAGGGCGGAGCTCTCCTACGAGCAGTACTTC; CDR3 protein: CATSRAELSYEQYF; D gene: .; clone size: few; V gene: TRBV6-5; J gene: TRBJ2-7; CDR3 length: 14
CDR3 DNA: TGTGCCACCAGTCCCGGCGTGCAGGGCCAAGAGACCCAGTACTTC; CDR3 protein: CATSPGVQGQETQYF; D gene: .; clone size: .; V gene: TRBV24-1; J gene: TRBJ2-5; CDR3 length: 15
CDR3 DNA: TGCGCCAGCAGCTGGGCGGGAAAAGAGACCCAGTACTTC; CDR3 protein: CASSWAGKETQYF; D gene: .; clone size: .; V gene: TRBV5-1; J gene: TRBJ2-5; CDR3 length: 13
CDR3 DNA: TGCGCCAGCAGCCAAGCGTATCACAGCAATCAGCCCCAGCATTTT; CDR3 protein: CASSQAYHSNQPQHF; D gene: .; clone size: few; V gene: TRBV4-3; J gene: TRBJ1-5; CDR3 length: 15
CDR3 DNA: TGTGCCATCAGTGAGCAGGCAGGGACGAATTCACCCCTCCACTTT; CDR3 protein: CAISEQAGTNSPLHF; D gene: .; clone size: .; V gene: TRBV10-3; J gene: TRBJ1-6; CDR3 length: 15
CDR3 DNA: TGTGCCATCGGGACTAGCTCCCGCGAGCAGTACTTC; CDR3 protein: CAIGTSSREQYF; D gene: TRBD2; clone size: many; V gene: TRBV10-3; J gene: TRBJ2-7; CDR3 length: 12